This TCR beta chain is from a study of control samples from healthy donors and cancer patients. Profiling relied on immunoSEQ multiplex PCR, and the TCRdb table lists in-frame clones only, not all of them. The sample records approximately 120,000 clones, 80% to 90% being singletons. Germline-derived CDR1 and CDR2 are MNHEY and SVGAGI. V lost 4 bases and J lost 3, with 7 bases in between. This CDR3 is built from 12 residues. The receptor was derived from a woman aged 45-59 years in good health. The sequenced sample consisted of blood. The gene calls are TRBV6-5 and TRBJ2-7; D is possibly TRBD1 or TRBD2 (5 bases each). In DNA form, the CDR3 reads TGTGCCAGCAGTTGGGACCTCTACGAGCAGTACTTC. Its translation is CASSWDLYEQYF.